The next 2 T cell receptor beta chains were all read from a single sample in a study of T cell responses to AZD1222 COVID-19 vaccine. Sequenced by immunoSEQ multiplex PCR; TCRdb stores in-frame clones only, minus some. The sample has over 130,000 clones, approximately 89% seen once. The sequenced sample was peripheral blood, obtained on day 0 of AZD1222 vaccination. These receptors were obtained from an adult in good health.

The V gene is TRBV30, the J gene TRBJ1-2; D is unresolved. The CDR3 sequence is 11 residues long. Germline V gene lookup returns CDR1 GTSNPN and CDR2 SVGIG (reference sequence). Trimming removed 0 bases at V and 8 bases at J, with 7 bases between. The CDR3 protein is CAWSVGPGYTF. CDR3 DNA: TGTGCCTGGAGTGTAGGGCCAGGCTACACCTTC.

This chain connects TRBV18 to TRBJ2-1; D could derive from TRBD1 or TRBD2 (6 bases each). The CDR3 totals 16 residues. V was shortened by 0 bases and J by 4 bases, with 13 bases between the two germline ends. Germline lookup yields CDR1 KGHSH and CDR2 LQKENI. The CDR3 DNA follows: TGTGCCAGCTCACCACCGACCGGGGGCGATTACAATGAGCAGTTCTTC. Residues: CASSPPTGGDYNEQFF. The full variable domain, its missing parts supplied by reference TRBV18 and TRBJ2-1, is NAGVMQNPRHLVRRRGQEARLRCSPMKGHSHVYWYRQLPEEGLKFMVYLQKENIIDESGMPKERFSAEFPKEGPSILRIQQVVRGDSAAYFCASSPPTGGDYNEQFFGPGTRLTVL.